This TCR beta chain emerged from a study of blood T cell repertoires in COVID-19. The table lists this clone with a few counts. Some clones are missing from TCRdb's copy, which holds only in-frame ones; the method was immunoSEQ multiplex PCR. The sample lists 60,000 to 90,000 clones, approximately 84% occurring once. The sample consisted of peripheral blood. This TCR derives from a man in his 60s with COVID-19, enrolled during active disease.

The CDR3 DNA is TGTGCCACCAGCACCCGGACTAGCGGGTACGAGCAGTACTTC. Translating gives CATSTRTSGYEQYF. V and J are TRBV15 and TRBJ2-7; 11 bases map to TRBD2. CDR3 length equals 14 residues. Germline V gene data show CDR1 as LNHNV and CDR2 as YYDKDF (reference sequence). V dropped 4 bases and J dropped 4; count of bases not matched to a gene: 3.